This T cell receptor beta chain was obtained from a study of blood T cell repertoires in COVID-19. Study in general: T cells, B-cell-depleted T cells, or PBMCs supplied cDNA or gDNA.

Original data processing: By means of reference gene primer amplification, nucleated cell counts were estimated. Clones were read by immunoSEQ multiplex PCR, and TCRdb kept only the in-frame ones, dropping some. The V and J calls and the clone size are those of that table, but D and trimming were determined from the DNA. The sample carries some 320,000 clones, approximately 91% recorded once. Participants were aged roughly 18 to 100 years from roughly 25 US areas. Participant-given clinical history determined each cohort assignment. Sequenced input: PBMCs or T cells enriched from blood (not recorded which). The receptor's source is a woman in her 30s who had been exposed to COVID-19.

The CDR3 DNA is TGTGCCAGCAGCTTAGGCGGCGGGGGGACCCTAAGCACAGATACGCAGTATTTT. It specifies CASSLGGGGTLSTDTQYF. The rearrangement joins TRBV11-3 to TRBJ2-3, with 8 bases aligning to TRBD2. The J segment lost 0 bases and the V segment lost 1 base, leaving 9 bases of the junction unmatched. Germline V gene data show CDR1 as SGHNT and CDR2 as YENEEA. The CDR3 totals 18 residues.